The 29 T cell receptor beta chains below come from one sample, sequenced in a study of T cell changes during pregnancy in multiple sclerosis (dated by TCRdb to between 2018 and 2021). The library relied on the immunoSEQ multiplex PCR assay. As stored in TCRdb, this immuneACCESS dataset retains in-frame rearrangements with V and J assigned. A fraction of the clones does not appear; measured against another copy, unresolved V genes explain less than half of the discrepancy, and the remainder lacks a known reason. The sample includes 45,000 to 55,000 clones, with 88% observed a single time. Jointly, the top ten make up around 1.3% of the sample. This material consisted of CD4+ T cells from peripheral blood mononuclear cells, taken in the second trimester of pregnancy. These TCRs come from a female donor with multiple sclerosis, enrolled in a pregnancy study.

This chain uses TRBV30 with TRBJ2-1, with D perhaps matching TRBD2 (5 bases). The CDR3 is 13 residues long. V lost 2 bases and J lost 7, with 12 bases in between. Germline assignment: CDR1 GTSNPN and CDR2 SVGIG (reference sequence). In DNA form, the CDR3 reads TGTGCCTGGAGTCCCGGGATTAGGAATGAGCAGTTCTTC. Translated: CAWSPGIRNEQFF.

V is TRBV6-6 and J is TRBJ1-5; a weak D match, TRBD1 (6 bases). This CDR3 region has 14 residues. V gave up 2 bases and J gave up 4 bases, with 9 bases separating them. The germline V gene has CDR1 MNHNY and CDR2 SVGAGI (reference sequence). The CDR3 loop is CASSYGQGNQPQHF. The CDR3 DNA sequence: TGTGCCAGCAGTTACGGGCAGGGGAATCAGCCCCAGCATTTT.

This chain links TRBV5-1 with TRBJ2-7; 11 bases are shared with TRBD2. Germline loops: CDR1 SGHRS, CDR2 YFSETQ. The trim removed 0 bases at V and 5 bases at J, leaving 10 bases unmatched. The CDR3 spans 17 residues. Here the CDR3 reads CASSLDGLAGGPDEQYF. CDR3 in DNA: TGCGCCAGCAGCTTGGACGGGCTAGCGGGAGGCCCGGACGAGCAGTACTTC.

The rearrangement links TRBV6-6 to TRBJ2-1, with D perhaps matching TRBD1 (5 bases). The V and J ends lost 5 bases and 4 bases respectively, with 9 bases between them. Germline values: CDR1 MNHNY, CDR2 SVGAGI (reference sequence). The CDR3 spans 13 residues. CDR3 sequence reads: CASSPRQYNEQFF. The CDR3 DNA sequence: TGTGCCAGCAGTCCGAGACAGTACAATGAGCAGTTCTTC.

The chain couples TRBV10-1 to TRBJ2-1; the match to TRBD2 covers 9 bases. The CDR3 has 15 amino acids. Unmatched junction bases numbered 7, after V lost 6 bases and J lost 4 bases. CDR1 is WNHNN and CDR2 is SYGVQD in the germline V gene (reference sequence). In nucleotides, the CDR3 is TGCGCCAGCAGCGAGGGCGGGAGGGAATACAATGAGCAGTTCTTC. This sequence encodes CASSEGGREYNEQFF.

The chain carries TRBV29-1 and TRBJ2-1; D is unclear. V lost 3 bases to trimming and J lost 3 bases, with 6 bases between them. This CDR3 spans 12 amino acids. CDR1 is SQVTM and CDR2 is ANQGSEA in the germline V gene. The chain's CDR3 is CSVDSGYNEQFF. The CDR3 DNA is TGCAGCGTTGATTCGGGCTACAATGAGCAGTTCTTC.

This chain joins TRBV6-5 and TRBJ1-1; D is unresolved. The germline gives CDR1 MNHEY, CDR2 SVGAGI. The CDR3 is made up of 16 amino acids. V was trimmed by 2 bases and J by 0 bases, leaving 13 bases between them. CDR3 protein: CASSYERALMNTEAFF. The CDR3 bases are TGTGCCAGCAGTTACGAGAGGGCTCTCATGAACACTGAAGCTTTCTTT.

This sequence joins TRBV10-2 and TRBJ2-7; 8 bases agree with TRBD2. This CDR3 region has 15 residues. V gave up 5 bases and J gave up 4 bases; unmatched junction bases: 10. From germline, CDR1 is WSHSY and CDR2 SAAADI. The CDR3 coding sequence is TGCGCCAGCAGTCACAGCGGAGCGGGGGAATACGAGCAGTACTTC. Translation gives CASSHSGAGEYEQYF.

The chain uses TRBV11-2 and TRBJ1-1; no clear D gene. The CDR3 is 14 amino acids. The germline V and J ends were trimmed by 5 bases and 2 bases, with 12 bases remaining between them. Germline assignment: CDR1 SGHAT and CDR2 FQNNGV. CDR3 nucleotide sequence: TGTGCCAGCAGCGGGGTCCGGGGAAACACTGAAGCTTTCTTT. This sequence encodes CASSGVRGNTEAFF.

The rearrangement uses TRBV5-1 and TRBJ2-1; D unclear. CDR1 is SGHRS and CDR2 is YFSETQ in the germline V gene. Trimming took 0 bases from V and 2 from J, leaving 6 bases between them. The CDR3 covers 14 residues. The CDR3 DNA reads TGCGCCAGCAGCTTGGACAGTGCCTACAATGAGCAGTTCTTC. This codes for CASSLDSAYNEQFF.

This clone was counted once. CDR3 loop: CASRPTSTQETQYF. The CDR3 nucleotides read TGTGCCAGCAGACCTACTAGCACCCAAGAGACCCAGTACTTC. V is TRBV7-9 and J is TRBJ2-5; D is possibly TRBD2 (6 bases). The CDR3 is 14 residues long. With 6 bases removed from V and 1 base from J, the gap between germline ends came to 12 bases. Germline V CDR1 and CDR2: SEHNR, FQNEAQ (reference sequence).

The V gene is TRBV10-3, the J gene TRBJ2-2, with a tentative D call TRBD1 (6 bases). The V end lost 7 bases, the J end lost 2 bases, and 8 bases lay between the germline ends. The CDR3 extends over 13 amino acids. Germline CDR1 and CDR2: ENHRY and SYGVKD. CDR3 region: CAIKGTNTGELFF. In DNA form, the CDR3 reads TGTGCCATCAAGGGGACAAACACCGGGGAGCTGTTTTTT.

The chain couples TRBV6-1 to TRBJ1-5, with D possibly matching TRBD1 (5 bases). CDR1 and CDR2 (germline): MNHNS, SASEGT. Trimming took off 3 bases at V and 6 bases at J, with 15 bases between the two ends. CDR3 size: 15 residues. The CDR3 bases are TGTGCCAGCAGTGATAGTTGGGGGGATTCTCAGCCCCAGCATTTT. It specifies CASSDSWGDSQPQHF.

V and J are TRBV25-1 and TRBJ1-4, with 7 positions matching TRBD1. Germline V CDR1 and CDR2: MGHDK, SYGVNS. V lost 4 bases and J lost 4; bases outside the gene matches: 6. This CDR3 region has 15 residues. The CDR3 sequence is CASSADREVNEKLFF. CDR3 DNA: TGTGCCAGCAGTGCCGACAGGGAAGTTAATGAAAAACTGTTTTTT.

The rearrangement joins TRBV7-9 to TRBJ1-2; 7 positions agree with TRBD1. The CDR3 extends over 12 amino acids. CDR1 is SEHNR and CDR2 is FQNEAQ in the germline V gene (reference sequence). V dropped 5 bases and J dropped 8; count of bases not matched to a gene: 5. The CDR3 region has the DNA TGTGCCAGCAGCGCCGACAGGGACGGCTACACCTTC. Translation: CASSADRDGYTF.

The gene calls are TRBV11-2 and TRBJ1-3, with D possibly matching TRBD1 (5 bases). There are 15 residues in the CDR3. Germline V gene sequence: CDR1 SGHAT, CDR2 FQNNGV. The V and J ends lost 3 bases and 4 bases respectively, with 13 bases between them. CDR3 sequence (DNA): TGTGCCAGCAGCTTCCAAAGACAGATCGGAAACACCATATATTTT. It specifies CASSFQRQIGNTIYF. Variable domain in full (rest from reference TRBV11-2 and TRBJ1-3): EAGVAQSPRYKIIEKRQSVAFWCNPISGHATLYWYQQILGQGPKLLIQFQNNGVVDDSQLPKDRFSAERLKGVDSTLKIQPAKLEDSAVYLCASSFQRQIGNTIYFGEGSWLTVV.

The chain employs TRBV5-3 and TRBJ1-2; possibly TRBD1 for D (6 bases). TRBV5-3 is an open reading frame, and its role is uncertain. V lost 4 bases, J lost 5 bases, and 24 bases lay in between. The CDR3 is 17 amino acids. Written as DNA, the CDR3 is TGTGCCAGAAGCCGAAAGGGGGGGGCCGCGGGGCTTTATGGCTACACCTTC. Translation: CARSRKGGAAGLYGYTF.

This rearrangement joins TRBV5-6 to TRBJ2-1, with 11 bases lining up with TRBD2. The CDR3 extends over 18 amino acids. Germline V CDR1 and CDR2: SGHDT, YYEEEE. V lost 1 base, J lost 5 bases, and 11 bases stayed unmatched. DNA of the CDR3: TGTGCCAGCAGCTTGCCGGGGCTAGCGGGAGGAGTGAACAATGAGCAGTTCTTC. Encoded protein: CASSLPGLAGGVNNEQFF. Looking up the rest from reference TRBV5-6 and TRBJ2-1 gives the full variable domain: DAGVTQSPTHLIKTRGQQVTLRCSPKSGHDTVSWYQQALGQGPQFIFQYYEEEERQRGNFPDRFSGHQFPNYSSELNVNALLLGDSALYLCASSLPGLAGGVNNEQFFGPGTRLTVL.

The chain links TRBV5-1 to TRBJ1-4, with TRBD1 as a possible D gene (5 bases). V was cut by 1 base and J by 5 bases, with 12 bases left in between. From germline, CDR1 is SGHRS and CDR2 YFSETQ. CDR3 size: 15 residues. The CDR3 coding sequence is TGCGCCAGCAGCTTGTTAGGGGCCCCGAATGAAAAACTGTTTTTT. Translated: CASSLLGAPNEKLFF.

The V and J genes are TRBV28 and TRBJ1-2; TRBD1 matches 8 bases. With 1 base clipped from V and 3 bases from J, the junction kept 4 bases outside the gene matches. Per germline, CDR1 MDHEN and CDR2 SYDVKM. This CDR3 has 15 residues. In DNA form, the CDR3 reads TGTGCCAGCAGTTTATCGGGACAGGCTCACTATGGCTACACCTTC. This sequence encodes CASSLSGQAHYGYTF.

This chain joins TRBV5-5 and TRBJ1-2; possible D gene TRBD1, 5 bases. Germline CDR1 is SGHKS and CDR2 is YYEKEE (reference sequence). This CDR3 comprises 14 residues. V lost 0 bases and J 3 bases, leaving 9 bases between the germline ends. The CDR3 DNA sequence: TGTGCCAGCAGCTTGGCCTGGGGGGACTATGGCTACACCTTC. This gives the protein CASSLAWGDYGYTF.

The V gene is TRBV25-1, the J gene TRBJ2-5, with a possible D match to TRBD2 (5 bases). Germline V CDR1 and CDR2: MGHDK, SYGVNS. The CDR3 is 15 amino acids. V shed 1 base and J shed 3 bases, with 12 bases lying between them. CDR3 residues: CASSEFEGLEETQYF. As DNA, the CDR3 is TGTGCCAGCAGTGAATTCGAGGGTTTGGAAGAGACCCAGTACTTC. Together with reference TRBV25-1 and TRBJ2-5, the CDR3 gives the full variable domain: EADIYQTPRYLVIGTGKKITLECSQTMGHDKMYWYQQDPGMELHLIHYSYGVNSTEKGDLSSESTVSRIRTEHFPLTLESARPSHTSQYLCASSEFEGLEETQYFGPGTRLLVL.

The chain links TRBV5-1 to TRBJ2-7; 14 nucleotides line up with TRBD2. The CDR3 spans 16 residues. From germline, CDR1 is SGHRS and CDR2 YFSETQ. V trimming: 3 bases; J trimming: 4 bases; junction bases outside the gene matches: 6. This CDR3 reads CASSYGTSGRMYEQYF. The CDR3 region has the DNA TGCGCCAGCAGCTACGGGACTAGCGGGAGAATGTACGAGCAGTACTTC.

The sample holds one count of this clone. The chain has TRBV9 and TRBJ1-1, with 8 positions matching TRBD1. The CDR3 covers 14 residues. J lost 3 bases, V lost 4 bases, and 5 bases had no gene match. Germline CDR1 and CDR2: SGDLS and YYNGEE. The CDR3 loop is CASSNDRGDTEAFF. In nucleotides, the CDR3 is TGTGCCAGCAGCAACGACAGGGGTGACACTGAAGCTTTCTTT.

The chain links TRBV10-3 to TRBJ2-1; 7 bases align to TRBD2. This CDR3 has 13 residues. J gave up 5 bases and V 4 bases, and 2 bases lay outside the gene matches. Germline lookup yields CDR1 ENHRY and CDR2 SYGVKD. The CDR3 DNA reads TGTGCCATCAGTGCCCTAGCGGACAATGAGCAGTTCTTC. This codes for CAISALADNEQFF.

This chain uses TRBV6-1 with TRBJ1-2; 9 bases line up with TRBD1. The length of the CDR3 is 14 residues. Germline V gives CDR1 MNHNS, CDR2 SASEGT. J gave up 4 bases and V 2 bases, and 2 bases lay outside the gene matches. Written as DNA, the CDR3 is TGTGCCAGCAGTGAACAGGGACAGGGCTATGGCTACACCTTC. This encodes CASSEQGQGYGYTF.

The rearrangement joins TRBV7-9 to TRBJ1-2; a possible D gene is TRBD1 (6 bases). In germline, CDR1 is SEHNR, CDR2 FQNEAQ (reference sequence). CDR3 size: 13 residues. Trimming took off 2 bases at V and 4 bases at J, with 8 bases between the two ends. This CDR3 reads CASSLQGTYGYTF. The CDR3 coding sequence is TGTGCCAGCAGCTTACAGGGGACCTATGGCTACACCTTC. Drawing the rest from reference TRBV7-9 and TRBJ1-2, the complete variable domain is DTGVSQNPRHKITKRGQNVTFRCDPISEHNRLYWYRQTLGQGPEFLTYFQNEAQLEKSRLLSDRFSAERPKGSFSTLEIQRTEQGDSAMYLCASSLQGTYGYTFGSGTRLTVV.

This clone was seen just once. This chain uses TRBV7-2 with TRBJ2-2; 7 bases are shared with TRBD2. V trimming: 1 base; J trimming: 5 bases; junction bases outside the gene matches: 4. The CDR3 consists of 15 residues. Germline values: CDR1 SGHTA, CDR2 FQGNSA. The CDR3 DNA follows: TGTGCCAGCAGCTTAGTGCCTAGCGGAACCGGGGAGCTGTTTTTT. Translated: CASSLVPSGTGELFF.

This chain connects TRBV10-1 to TRBJ1-5, with 11 positions matching TRBD1. The V segment lost 5 bases and the J segment 2 bases; nucleotides outside the gene matches: 8. Germline loops: CDR1 WNHNN, CDR2 SYGVQD (reference sequence). The CDR3 has 17 residues. The CDR3, as DNA: TGCGCCAGCAGTATGGACAGGGGGCTAGGCGGCAATCAGCCCCAGCATTTT. The encoded protein is CASSMDRGLGGNQPQHF.